This TCR beta chain was documented in a study of blood T cell repertoires in COVID-19. Symptom resolution, clearance, or two negative PCRs marked the recovered donors of Cohort 3. Repertoires were generated with immunoSEQ multiplex PCR, while TCRdb's copy carries only in-frame clones and drops some. The sample has over 200,000 clones, 87% seen once; the top ten hold 11%. Sequenced material: PBMCs or T cells enriched from blood (not recorded which). This receptor was identified in a man aged 25 to 40 who had recovered from COVID-19.

This CDR3 reads CASKDMTGPMNTEAFF. CDR3 in DNA: TGTGCCAGTAAAGATATGACAGGGCCCATGAACACTGAAGCTTTCTTT. The chain employs TRBV19 and TRBJ1-1; 7 nucleotides line up with TRBD1. J lost 0 bases, V lost 7 bases, and 11 bases had no gene match. Germline CDR1 and CDR2: LNHDA and SQIVND (reference sequence). The CDR3 consists of 16 residues.